The clone carrying this T cell receptor beta chain was seen once. Antigen unknown. Here immunoSEQ multiplex PCR was the method, and the copy in TCRdb shows in-frame clones only, minus some. The repertoire holds about 52,000 clones, with 91% as singletons. This sample was included in a study of a mutant IDH1 vaccine in newly diagnosed glioma. Study information: Patients previously underwent radiotherapy, temozolomide, or both, and most underwent both.

CDR3 length: 13 residues. V was trimmed by 6 bases and J by 2 bases, leaving 11 bases between them. Germline-derived CDR1 and CDR2 are WSHSY and SAAADI. Specified time point: week 11, during vaccination. The vaccine gave 300 ug of a 20-mer mutant IDH1 peptide subcutaneously per dose. Each astrocytoma in the donors was new, WHO grade 3 or 4, IDH1-mutant and ATRX-lost. This TCR was sampled from a man over 45 with glioma. Sequenced material: PBMCs, taken from a glioma patient whose treatment included an IDH1 peptide vaccine. The J gene is TRBJ2-7, the V gene TRBV10-2, with D perhaps TRBD1 or TRBD2 (5 bases each). This CDR3 is CASRGDGTYEQYF. The CDR3 DNA reads TGCGCCAGCAGGGGGGACGGGACCTACGAGCAGTACTTC.